This T cell receptor beta chain was captured by sequencing in a study of patients and donors after allogeneic stem cell transplantation. A single record per CDR3 protein comes from TCRdb applying MiXCR to the RT-PCR reads. The sample has roughly 940,000 distinct CDR3 sequences; about 20% are singletons. V lost 1 base, J lost 2 bases, and 12 bases lay in between. This CDR3 contains 15 residues. The germline V gene encodes CDR1 SGHRS and CDR2 YFSETQ. The sample holds a few counts of this clonotype. This TCR came from a human donor who was either an allogeneic HSCT recipient or a stem cell or donor lymphocyte infusion donor (not recorded which). It is not recorded whose cells these are; they may come from a transplant donor. Sequencing was done on a sample of blood, either unsorted or a sorted T cell fraction (not recorded which). V usage is TRBV5-1 and J usage is TRBJ1-2, with D maybe TRBD1 (6 bases). CDR3 loop: CASSLSGQINYGYTF. In DNA, the CDR3 is TGCGCCAGCAGCTTGTCGGGACAAATAAACTATGGCTACACCTTC.